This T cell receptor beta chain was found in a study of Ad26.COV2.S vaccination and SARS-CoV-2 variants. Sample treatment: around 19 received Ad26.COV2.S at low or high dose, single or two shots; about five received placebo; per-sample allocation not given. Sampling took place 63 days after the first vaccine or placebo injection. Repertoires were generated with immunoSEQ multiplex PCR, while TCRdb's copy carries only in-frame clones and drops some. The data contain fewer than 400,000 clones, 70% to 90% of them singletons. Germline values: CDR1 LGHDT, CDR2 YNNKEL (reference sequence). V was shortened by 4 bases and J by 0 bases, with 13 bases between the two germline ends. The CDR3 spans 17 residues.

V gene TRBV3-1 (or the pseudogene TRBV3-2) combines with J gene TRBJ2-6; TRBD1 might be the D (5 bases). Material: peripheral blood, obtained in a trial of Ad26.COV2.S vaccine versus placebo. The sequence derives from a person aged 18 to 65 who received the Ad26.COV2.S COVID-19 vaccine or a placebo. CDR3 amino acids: CASSLLGQISGANVLTF. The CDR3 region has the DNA TGTGCCAGCAGCCTATTAGGACAAATCTCTGGGGCCAACGTCCTGACTTTC.